What follows is one T cell receptor beta chain and its context. The target antigen is unknown. The data were taken from a study of sequential checkpoint blockade in melanoma. For the study at large: Maintenance nivolumab came after either treatment sequence. TCRbeta immunosequencing was performed on DNA from roughly 90 pretreatment melanoma tumor samples. The study, taken as a whole, reports: Pretreatment TIL clonality tracked with response in the nivolumab-first arm.

CDR3 length: 20 residues. The V gene end was trimmed by 0 bases and the J gene end by 0 bases; junction bases not matched to a gene: 12. From germline, CDR1 is MNHGY and CDR2 SAAAGT. Treatment in this sample: randomized to nivolumab then ipilimumab (arm A) or the reverse (arm B). Using immunoSEQ multiplex PCR, the repertoire was profiled, and TCRdb retains in-frame clones only, with some absent. The sample yields over 10,000 clones, around a fifth seen once. This receptor was taken from a human donor with melanoma. The J gene is TRBJ2-3, the V gene TRBV6-8; 10 nucleotides match TRBD2. Specimen: tumor tissue (inferred from file names), collected from a patient given nivolumab and ipilimumab in sequence. The CDR3 here is CASSYSVLAGAVLSTDTQYF. DNA of the CDR3: TGTGCCAGCAGTTACTCGGTTCTAGCGGGGGCCGTCTTAAGCACAGATACGCAGTATTTT.